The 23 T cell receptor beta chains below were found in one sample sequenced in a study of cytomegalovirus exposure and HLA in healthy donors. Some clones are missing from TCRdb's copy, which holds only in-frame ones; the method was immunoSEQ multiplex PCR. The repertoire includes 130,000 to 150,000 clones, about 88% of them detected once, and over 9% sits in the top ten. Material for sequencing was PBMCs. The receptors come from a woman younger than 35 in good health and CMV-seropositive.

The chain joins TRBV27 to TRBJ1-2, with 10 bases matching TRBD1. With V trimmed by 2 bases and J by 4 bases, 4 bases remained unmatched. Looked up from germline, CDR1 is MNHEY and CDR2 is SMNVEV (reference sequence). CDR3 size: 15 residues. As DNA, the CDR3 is TGTGCCAGCAGTTTAGGGACAGGGGCTGCCTATGGCTACACCTTC. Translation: CASSLGTGAAYGYTF.

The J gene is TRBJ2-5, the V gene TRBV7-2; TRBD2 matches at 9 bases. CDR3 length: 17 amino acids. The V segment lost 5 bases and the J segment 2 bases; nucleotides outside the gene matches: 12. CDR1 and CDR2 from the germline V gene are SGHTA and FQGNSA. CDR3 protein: CASSPQIAGAIQETQYF. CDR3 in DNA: TGTGCCAGCAGCCCCCAAATAGCGGGGGCGATTCAAGAGACCCAGTACTTC.

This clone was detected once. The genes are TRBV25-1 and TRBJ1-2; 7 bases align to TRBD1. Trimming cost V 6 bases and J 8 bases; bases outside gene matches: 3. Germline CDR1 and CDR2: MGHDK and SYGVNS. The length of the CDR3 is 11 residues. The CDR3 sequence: CASRTGSGYTF. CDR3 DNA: TGTGCCAGCAGGACAGGGAGCGGCTACACCTTC.

CDR3 protein: CASSPGLAGGDEQFF. CDR3 nucleotides: TGCGCCAGCAGCCCAGGACTAGCGGGCGGCGATGAGCAGTTCTTC. The chain links TRBV5-1 to TRBJ2-1; TRBD2 agrees at 11 bases. The ends lost 4 bases at V and 8 bases at J; junction bases unmatched: 8. This CDR3 has 15 residues. The germline gives CDR1 SGHRS, CDR2 YFSETQ.

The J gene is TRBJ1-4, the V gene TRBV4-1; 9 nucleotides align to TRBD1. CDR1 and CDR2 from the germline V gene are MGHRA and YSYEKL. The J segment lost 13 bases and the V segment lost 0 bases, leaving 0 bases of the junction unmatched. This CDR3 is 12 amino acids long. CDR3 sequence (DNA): TGCGCCAGCAGCCAAGAGACAGGGGGACTGTTTTTT. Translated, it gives CASSQETGGLFF.

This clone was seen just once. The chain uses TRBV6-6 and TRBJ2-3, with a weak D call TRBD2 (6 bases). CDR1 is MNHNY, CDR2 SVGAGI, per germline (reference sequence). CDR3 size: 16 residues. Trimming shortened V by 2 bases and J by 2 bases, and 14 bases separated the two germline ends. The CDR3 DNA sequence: TGTGCCAGCAGTTACAGCTGGCGGGGAATCACAGATACGCAGTATTTT. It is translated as CASSYSWRGITDTQYF.

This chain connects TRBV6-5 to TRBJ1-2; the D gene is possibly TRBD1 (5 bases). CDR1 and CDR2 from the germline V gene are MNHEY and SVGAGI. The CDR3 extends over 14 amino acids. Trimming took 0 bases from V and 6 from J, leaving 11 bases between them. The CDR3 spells CASSYSSTRDGYTF. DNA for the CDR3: TGTGCCAGCAGTTACTCCTCGACCAGGGATGGCTACACCTTC.

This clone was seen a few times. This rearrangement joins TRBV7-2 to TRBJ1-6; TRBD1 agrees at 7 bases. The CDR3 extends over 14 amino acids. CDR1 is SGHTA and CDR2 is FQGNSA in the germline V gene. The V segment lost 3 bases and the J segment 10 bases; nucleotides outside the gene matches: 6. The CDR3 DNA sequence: TGTGCCAGCAGCTTGACAGGGTTAGAGTCACCCCTCCACTTT. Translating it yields CASSLTGLESPLHF. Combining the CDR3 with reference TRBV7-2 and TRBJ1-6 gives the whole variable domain GAGVSQSPSNKVTEKGKDVELRCDPISGHTALYWYRQSLGQGLEFLIYFQGNSAPDKSGLPSDRFSAERTGGSVSTLTIQRTQQEDSAVYLCASSLTGLESPLHFGNGTRLTVT.

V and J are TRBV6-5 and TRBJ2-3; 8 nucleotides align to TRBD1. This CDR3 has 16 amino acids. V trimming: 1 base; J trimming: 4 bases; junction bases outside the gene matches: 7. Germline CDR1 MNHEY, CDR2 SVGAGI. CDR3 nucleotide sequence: TGTGCCAGCAGTTACTTGGCAGGGGGCTTTCCAGATACGCAGTATTTT. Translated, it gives CASSYLAGGFPDTQYF.

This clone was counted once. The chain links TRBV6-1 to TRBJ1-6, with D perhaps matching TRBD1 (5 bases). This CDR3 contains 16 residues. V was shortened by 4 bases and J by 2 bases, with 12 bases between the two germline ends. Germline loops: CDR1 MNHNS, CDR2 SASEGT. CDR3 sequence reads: CASSGGGVPYNSPLHF. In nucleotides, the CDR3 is TGTGCCAGCAGTGGTGGGGGGGTTCCCTATAATTCACCCCTCCACTTT.

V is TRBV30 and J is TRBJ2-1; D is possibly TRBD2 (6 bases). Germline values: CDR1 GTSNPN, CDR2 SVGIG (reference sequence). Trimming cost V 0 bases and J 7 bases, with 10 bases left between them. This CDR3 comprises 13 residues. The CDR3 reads CAWSVLGGNEQFF. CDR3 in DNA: TGTGCCTGGAGTGTACTCGGGGGAAATGAGCAGTTCTTC.

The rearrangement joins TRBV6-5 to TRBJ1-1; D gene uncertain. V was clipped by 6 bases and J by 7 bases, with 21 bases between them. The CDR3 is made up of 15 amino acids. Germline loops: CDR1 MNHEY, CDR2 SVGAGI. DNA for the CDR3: TGTGCCAGCAGCCCAACATCGGTCGGGTTTGGTGAAGCTTTCTTT. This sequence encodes CASSPTSVGFGEAFF.

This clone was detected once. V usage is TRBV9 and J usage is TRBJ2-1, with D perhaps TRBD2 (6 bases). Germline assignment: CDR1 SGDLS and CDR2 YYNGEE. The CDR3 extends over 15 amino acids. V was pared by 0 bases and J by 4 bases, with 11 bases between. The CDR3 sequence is CASSVVGGGYNEQFF. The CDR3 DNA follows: TGTGCCAGCAGCGTAGTGGGTGGGGGGTACAATGAGCAGTTCTTC.

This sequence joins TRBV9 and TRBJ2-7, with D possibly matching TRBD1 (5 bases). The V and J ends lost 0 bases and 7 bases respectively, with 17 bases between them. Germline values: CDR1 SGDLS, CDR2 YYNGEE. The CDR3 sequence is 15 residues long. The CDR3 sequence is CASSVGRTHSVEQYF. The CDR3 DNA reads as TGTGCCAGCAGCGTAGGAAGGACACACTCTGTGGAGCAGTACTTC.

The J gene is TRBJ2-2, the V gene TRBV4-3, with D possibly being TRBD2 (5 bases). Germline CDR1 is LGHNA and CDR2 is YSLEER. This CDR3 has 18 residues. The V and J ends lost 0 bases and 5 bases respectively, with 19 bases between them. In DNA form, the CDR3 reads TGCGCCAGCAGCCAAGAGTTTGGCGCGACCTCGGGGACCGGGGAGCTGTTTTTT. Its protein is CASSQEFGATSGTGELFF.

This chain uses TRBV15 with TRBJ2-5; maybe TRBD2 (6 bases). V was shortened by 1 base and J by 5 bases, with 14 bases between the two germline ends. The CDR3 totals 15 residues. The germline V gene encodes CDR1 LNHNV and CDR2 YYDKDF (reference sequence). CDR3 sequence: CATSRGGVSEETQYF. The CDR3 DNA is TGTGCCACCAGCAGAGGCGGGGTCTCGGAGGAGACCCAGTACTTC.

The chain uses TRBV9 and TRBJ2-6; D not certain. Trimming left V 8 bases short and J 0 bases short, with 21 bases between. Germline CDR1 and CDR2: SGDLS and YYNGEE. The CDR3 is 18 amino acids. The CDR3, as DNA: TGTGCCAGGCGGTTACGGTGTGCTTATTACTCTGGGGCCAACGTCCTGACTTTC. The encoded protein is CARRLRCAYYSGANVLTF.

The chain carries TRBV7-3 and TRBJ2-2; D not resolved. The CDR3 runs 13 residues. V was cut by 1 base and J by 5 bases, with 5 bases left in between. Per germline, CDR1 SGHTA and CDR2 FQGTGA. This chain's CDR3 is CASSLSPTGELFF. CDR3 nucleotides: TGTGCCAGCAGCTTAAGTCCGACCGGGGAGCTGTTTTTT.

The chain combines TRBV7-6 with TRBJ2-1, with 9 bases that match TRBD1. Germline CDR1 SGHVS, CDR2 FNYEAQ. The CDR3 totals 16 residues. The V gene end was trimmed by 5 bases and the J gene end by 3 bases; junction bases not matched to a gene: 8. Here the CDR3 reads CASSDPQGAYYNEQFF. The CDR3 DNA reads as TGTGCCAGCAGCGATCCACAGGGGGCCTACTACAATGAGCAGTTCTTC.

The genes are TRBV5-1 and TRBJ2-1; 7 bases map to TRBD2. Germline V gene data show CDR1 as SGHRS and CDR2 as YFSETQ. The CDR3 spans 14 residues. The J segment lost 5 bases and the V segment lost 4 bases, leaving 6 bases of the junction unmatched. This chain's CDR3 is CASSGGLVNNEQFF. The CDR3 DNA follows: TGCGCCAGCAGCGGCGGACTAGTAAACAATGAGCAGTTCTTC.

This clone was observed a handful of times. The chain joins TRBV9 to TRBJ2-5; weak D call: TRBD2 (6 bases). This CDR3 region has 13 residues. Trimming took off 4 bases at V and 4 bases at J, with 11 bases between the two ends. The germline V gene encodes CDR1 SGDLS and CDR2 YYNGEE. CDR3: CASSQWGGETQYF. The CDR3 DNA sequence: TGTGCCAGCAGCCAATGGGGAGGAGAGACCCAGTACTTC. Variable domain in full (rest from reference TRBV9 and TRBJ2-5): DSGVTQTPKHLITATGQRVTLRCSPRSGDLSVYWYQQSLDQGLQFLIQYYNGEERAKGNILERFSAQQFPDLHSELNLSSLELGDSALYFCASSQWGGETQYFGPGTRLLVL.

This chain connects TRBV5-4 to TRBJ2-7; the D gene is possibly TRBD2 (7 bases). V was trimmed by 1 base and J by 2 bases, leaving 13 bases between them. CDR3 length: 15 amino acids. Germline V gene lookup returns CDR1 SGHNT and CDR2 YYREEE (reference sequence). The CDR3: CASSLFGGAPYEQYF. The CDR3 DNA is TGTGCCAGCAGCTTGTTTGGGGGGGCTCCCTACGAGCAGTACTTC.

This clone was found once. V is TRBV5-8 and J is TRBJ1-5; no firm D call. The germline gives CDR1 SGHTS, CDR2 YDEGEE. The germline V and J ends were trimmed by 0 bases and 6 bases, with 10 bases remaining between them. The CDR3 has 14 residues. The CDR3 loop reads CASSLELSGQPQHF. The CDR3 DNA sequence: TGTGCCAGCAGCTTGGAATTGTCGGGTCAGCCCCAGCATTTT.